These 16 T cell receptor beta chains share one sample of origin, sequenced in a study of blood T cell repertoires in COVID-19. Data came from immunoSEQ multiplex PCR; TCRdb stores just in-frame clones and leaves some out. The repertoire includes about 220,000 clones, less than 90% of them detected once, and under 3% sits in the top ten. The material sequenced was PBMCs or T cells enriched from blood (not recorded which). These receptor sequences come from a woman in her twenties or thirties who had recovered from COVID-19.

The rearrangement joins TRBV2 to TRBJ1-1; unclear D gene. Germline assignment: CDR1 SNHLY and CDR2 FYNNEI. The CDR3 sequence is 13 residues long. Deletions cut 2 bases from V and 2 bases from J, with 6 bases between. Here the CDR3 reads CASSETANTEAFF. CDR3 DNA sequence: TGTGCCAGCAGTGAAACAGCTAACACTGAAGCTTTCTTT.

This chain connects TRBV7-2 to TRBJ2-3, with 8 positions matching TRBD2. Germline CDR1 reads SGHTA; CDR2 reads FQGNSA. The V segment lost 5 bases and the J segment 2 bases; nucleotides outside the gene matches: 6. CDR3 length: 15 amino acids. CDR3 in amino acids: CASSPGGGPTDTQYF. The CDR3 coding sequence is TGTGCCAGCAGCCCCGGCGGGGGGCCCACAGATACGCAGTATTTT.

The chain couples TRBV12-3 or TRBV12-4 to TRBJ2-5; 8 nucleotides align to TRBD2. CDR3 size: 13 residues. V lost 1 base to trimming and J lost 10 bases; unmatched junction nucleotides: 5. The DNA of the CDR3 is TGTGCCAGCAGTTTAGGAGGGCGGGGGGACCAGTACTTC. Translation gives CASSLGGRGDQYF.

J is TRBJ1-2 and V is TRBV19; 7 positions agree with TRBD1. This CDR3 is built from 14 residues. Germline V lookup: CDR1 LNHDA, CDR2 SQIVND (reference sequence). V dropped 5 bases and J dropped 5; count of bases not matched to a gene: 8. The CDR3 DNA reads TGTGCCAGTAGTTACAGGGGAAGCTGGTATGGCTACACCTTC. Its translation: CASSYRGSWYGYTF.

This rearrangement joins TRBV27 to TRBJ2-3; weak D call: TRBD1 (6 bases). The V gene lost 6 bases and the J gene lost 2 bases, with 18 bases spanning the gap. CDR3 size: 16 residues. Per the germline V gene, CDR1 is MNHEY and CDR2 is SMNVEV (reference sequence). CDR3 nucleotide sequence: TGTGCCAGCAGGGGCAGGGGTTTGTCCCTCACAGATACGCAGTATTTT. It encodes CASRGRGLSLTDTQYF.

V usage is TRBV29-1 and J usage is TRBJ2-3, with 7 bases aligning to TRBD2. V gave up 6 bases and J gave up 6 bases; unmatched junction bases: 12. The CDR3 runs to 14 residues. Germline V gene data show CDR1 as SQVTM and CDR2 as ANQGSEA. CDR3 nucleotide sequence: TGCAGCGTCGCCAGGTCCGCGGGGGTGGATACGCAGTATTTT. The encoded protein is CSVARSAGVDTQYF.

This clone was seen once. CDR3 protein: CASGREYGNTIYF. The CDR3 DNA sequence: TGTGCCAGCGGCAGGGAATACGGAAACACCATATATTTT. This sequence joins TRBV2 and TRBJ1-3, with D possibly matching TRBD1 (5 bases). Germline V gene sequence: CDR1 SNHLY, CDR2 FYNNEI. V lost 8 bases and J 4 bases, leaving 12 bases between the germline ends. The CDR3 sequence is 13 residues long. Combining the CDR3 with reference TRBV2 and TRBJ1-3 gives the whole variable domain EPEVTQTPSHQVTQMGQEVILRCVPISNHLYFYWYRQILGQKVEFLVSFYNNEISEKSEIFDDQFSVERPDGSNFTLKIRSTKLEDSAMYFCASGREYGNTIYFGEGSWLTVV.

J is TRBJ1-6 and V is TRBV10-3, with TRBD1 identical over 8 bases. The CDR3 length is 17 residues. Trimming at V came to 10 bases and at J to 0 bases, leaving 11 bases not matched to a gene. Looked up from germline, CDR1 is ENHRY and CDR2 is SYGVKD. The chain's CDR3 is CATDTGQASSYNSPLHF. CDR3 DNA: TGTGCCACCGACACGGGACAGGCGAGCTCCTATAATTCACCCCTCCACTTT.

CDR3 sequence (DNA): TGTGCCAGCAGCTTTCTAGGTAGCACAGATACGCAGTATTTT. It specifies CASSFLGSTDTQYF. The J gene is TRBJ2-3, the V gene TRBV5-4; D is undetermined. V was clipped by 2 bases and J by 0 bases, with 7 bases between them. Looked up from germline, CDR1 is SGHNT and CDR2 is YYREEE (reference sequence). This CDR3 contains 14 residues.

V gene TRBV11-2 combines with J gene TRBJ2-7; 9 nucleotides line up with TRBD1. CDR1 SGHAT and CDR2 FQNNGV come from the germline V gene. The CDR3 is 13 residues long. After removal of 8 bases from V and 3 bases from J, the junction contained 5 bases not matched to a gene. Here the CDR3 DNA reads TGTGCCAGCGGGACAGGGAATTTCTACGAGCAGTACTTC. Its translation: CASGTGNFYEQYF.

This chain connects TRBV5-1 to TRBJ2-7, with 8 bases lining up with TRBD1. There are 13 residues in the CDR3. Germline V gene lookup returns CDR1 SGHRS and CDR2 YFSETQ. V shed 6 bases, J shed 1 base, and the junction held 3 bases outside the gene matches. CDR3 loop: CASTRQGSYEQYF. The DNA of the CDR3 is TGCGCCAGCACCCGACAGGGGTCCTACGAGCAGTACTTC.

This clone was found a few times. The chain is built from TRBV24-1 and TRBJ2-3; 9 bases agree with TRBD1. Looked up from germline, CDR1 is KGHDR and CDR2 is SFDVKD. This CDR3 is 17 amino acids long. V was pared by 4 bases and J by 1 base, with 8 bases of the junction left unmatched. This chain's CDR3 is CATSDQPRTGGTDTQYF. The CDR3, as DNA: TGTGCCACCAGTGACCAACCACGGACAGGGGGCACAGATACGCAGTATTTT.

This chain joins TRBV7-2 and TRBJ2-2; the D gene is possibly TRBD1 (7 bases). V gave up 2 bases and J gave up 5 bases, with 12 bases separating them. The CDR3 sequence is 15 residues long. Germline CDR1 and CDR2: SGHTA and FQGNSA. For the CDR3, the DNA is TGTGCCAGCAGCTTAAGGGCAGGGGGGACCGGGGAGCTGTTTTTT. Protein: CASSLRAGGTGELFF.

This rearrangement joins TRBV1 to TRBJ2-5; the D call in the table, TRBD1, was not verified against the DNA. TRBV1 counts as a pseudogene. The CDR3 extends over 14 amino acids. The CDR3 sequence is CTSSQDWWQETQYF. The CDR3 DNA follows: TGCACCAGCAGCCAAGATTGGTGGCAGGAGACCCAGTACTTC.

In its sample, this clone was seen once. The V call is TRBV10-3, the J call TRBJ1-1; maybe TRBD1 (6 bases). V was pared by 0 bases and J by 4 bases, with 9 bases between. The V gene's germline CDR1 is ENHRY and CDR2 SYGVKD. The CDR3 totals 14 residues. For the CDR3, the DNA is TGTGCCATCAGTGAGTCGGGACACGGCACTGAAGCTTTCTTT. Its protein is CAISESGHGTEAFF.

This chain uses TRBV7-2 with TRBJ2-5, with a possible D match to TRBD1 (6 bases). The CDR3 covers 13 residues. V was clipped by 6 bases and J by 2 bases, with 10 bases between them. CDR1 is SGHTA, CDR2 FQGNSA, per germline. The CDR3 DNA is TGTGCCAGCAGTTATGGACAGCAAGAGACCCAGTACTTC. Protein sequence: CASSYGQQETQYF.